These 23 T cell receptor beta chains share one sample of origin, sequenced in a study of blood T cells in healthy people across ages. A second 7 to 11 cycle PCR used barcoded and J-beta primers. Each CDR3 protein gets one entry after TCRdb re-called the 5' RACE reads with MiXCR. The table shows about 1.6 million distinct CDR3 sequences, with 34% occurring only once. What was sequenced was blood. Receptor source: a woman aged 25 to 39 in good health.

V usage is TRBV28 and J usage is TRBJ1-4; D remains ambiguous. The germline V and J ends were trimmed by 5 bases and 0 bases, with 13 bases remaining between them. Per the germline V gene, CDR1 is MDHEN and CDR2 is SYDVKM. The CDR3 totals 16 residues. The chain's CDR3 is CASSAPGSATNEKLFF. The CDR3 DNA follows: TGTGCCAGCAGTGCCCCCGGCAGTGCAACTAATGAAAAACTGTTTTTT.

This clonotype has only a few counts. The chain carries TRBV20-1 and TRBJ2-3; D perhaps matches TRBD1 (6 bases). Germline V lookup: CDR1 DFQATT, CDR2 SNEGSKA (reference sequence). The CDR3 loop spans 17 amino acids. V lost 3 bases and J lost 3, with 22 bases in between. CDR3 loop: CSARGSSRTASTDTQYF. CDR3 DNA: TGCAGTGCTAGGGGATCGTCCCGGACAGCCTCAACAGATACGCAGTATTTT.

This clonotype was picked up a small number of times. This chain connects TRBV6-5 to TRBJ1-2; D unresolved. Germline V gives CDR1 MNHEY, CDR2 SVGAGI. The CDR3 is made up of 14 amino acids. The V end lost 0 bases, the J end lost 4 bases, and 9 bases lay between the germline ends. CDR3 DNA: TGTGCCAGCAGTTACTCGAATCGGGGCTATGGCTACACCTTC. Its protein is CASSYSNRGYGYTF.

For this clonotype: An end of the junction does not agree with germline; a read error may underlie this. The chain combines TRBV15 with TRBJ2-2, with D perhaps TRBD1 or TRBD2 (5 bases each). Germline lookup yields CDR1 LNHNV and CDR2 YYDKDF (reference sequence). The CDR3 totals 17 residues. The CDR3 is CATSDPPGQWETGELLF. The CDR3 DNA is TGTGCCACCAGCGATCCCCCTGGACAATGGGAGACCGGGGAGCTGCTTTTT.

There are a few counts of this clonotype. The chain recombines TRBV20-1 with TRBJ2-1; D is uncertain. CDR3 length: 15 residues. Germline loops: CDR1 DFQATT, CDR2 SNEGSKA (reference sequence). Trimming removed 1 base from V and 4 bases from J, with 14 bases in between. The CDR3 loop is CSARVIVSLYNEQFF. The CDR3 DNA reads TGCAGTGCTAGAGTGATAGTAAGTCTGTACAATGAGCAGTTCTTC.

The chain recombines TRBV3-1 with TRBJ2-7, with D possibly TRBD2 on 7 matching bases. Germline V CDR1 and CDR2: LGHDT, YNNKEL (reference sequence). This CDR3 has 16 residues. The V gene lost 2 bases and the J gene lost 0 bases, with 14 bases spanning the gap. DNA for the CDR3: TGTGCCAGCAGCCAATCGGGGGGCTGGCGCTCCTACGAGCAGTACTTC. Translating gives CASSQSGGWRSYEQYF.

This clonotype was observed a few times. The chain links TRBV24-1 to TRBJ2-7, with 7 bases aligning to TRBD2. This CDR3 spans 13 amino acids. J was trimmed by 3 bases and V by 5 bases; bases with no gene match: 3. Germline CDR1 reads KGHDR; CDR2 reads SFDVKD. CDR3 residues: CATSAGGNYEQYF. Written as DNA, the CDR3 is TGTGCCACCAGTGCGGGGGGAAACTACGAGCAGTACTTC.

The V call is TRBV2, the J call TRBJ2-3; the D gene is possibly TRBD2 (5 bases). Trimming stripped 7 bases from V and 0 bases from J, with 20 bases between. The CDR3 length is 17 residues. In germline, CDR1 is SNHLY, CDR2 FYNNEI. This chain's CDR3 is CASTTYEGGYSTDTQYF. CDR3 nucleotide sequence: TGTGCCAGCACCACCTACGAGGGCGGGTACAGCACAGATACGCAGTATTTT.

The chain links TRBV24-1 to TRBJ1-1; 9 bases fit TRBD1. The ends lost 4 bases at V and 3 bases at J; junction bases unmatched: 2. Germline V CDR1 and CDR2: KGHDR, SFDVKD. The length of the CDR3 is 14 residues. CDR3 nucleotide sequence: TGTGCCACCAGTGACACAGGGGGCCACACTGAAGCTTTCTTT. This sequence encodes CATSDTGGHTEAFF.

J is TRBJ2-7 and V is TRBV29-1; TRBD1 matches at 9 bases. Germline V CDR1 and CDR2: SQVTM, ANQGSEA. J lost 1 base, V lost 5 bases, and 9 bases had no gene match. The CDR3 has 15 amino acids. The CDR3 DNA sequence: TGCAGCGTTTTCGGGGGACAGGGTGTTTCCTACGAGCAGTACTTC. Protein sequence: CSVFGGQGVSYEQYF.

V usage is TRBV29-1 and J usage is TRBJ2-1; 8 bases match TRBD2. With V trimmed by 2 bases and J by 4 bases, 10 bases remained unmatched. Germline V gives CDR1 SQVTM, CDR2 ANQGSEA. This CDR3 has 16 amino acids. The CDR3 is CSVELGDREGYNEQFF. The CDR3 DNA reads TGCAGCGTTGAACTGGGGGACCGGGAGGGGTACAATGAGCAGTTCTTC.

The rearrangement joins TRBV10-1 to TRBJ2-3; 8 nucleotides match TRBD2. V was clipped by 1 base and J by 1 base; unmatched bases: 1. CDR1 is WNHNN, CDR2 SYGVQD, per germline (reference sequence). The CDR3 covers 15 residues. The CDR3 DNA reads TGCGCCAGCAGTGAGTTGACTAGCGGCACAGATACGCAGTATTTT. Its translation is CASSELTSGTDTQYF.

In its sample, this clonotype was seen once. This may come from a read error, since a much larger clone is one base off. The V call is TRBV9, the J call TRBJ2-7, with 10 bases fitting TRBD2. From germline, CDR1 is SGDLS and CDR2 YYNGEE. The CDR3 length is 17 residues. V was pared by 0 bases and J by 4 bases, with 10 bases of the junction left unmatched. CDR3 amino acids: CASSVGASGSIPYEQYF. The DNA for the CDR3 is TGTGCCAGCAGCGTAGGAGCTAGCGGGAGTATTCCTTACGAGCAGTACTTC.

DNA for the CDR3: TGTGCCAGCAGCTTAGAGACAGGAAGCTCTGGGGCCAACGTCCTGACTTTC. Protein: CASSLETGSSGANVLTF. This chain links TRBV7-6 with TRBJ2-6; TRBD1 is a possible D gene (6 bases). Trimming removed 1 base at V and 0 bases at J, with 10 bases between. CDR1 is SGHVS and CDR2 is FNYEAQ in the germline V gene. This CDR3 has 17 amino acids.

The chain uses TRBV6-5 and TRBJ2-2; 10 bases are shared with TRBD2. V gave up 5 bases and J gave up 6 bases; unmatched junction bases: 9. CDR3 size: 16 residues. Germline CDR1 is MNHEY and CDR2 is SVGAGI. The CDR3 coding sequence is TGTGCCAGCAGTCCCCCGAGCGGGAGGGCCCCCGGGGAGCTGTTTTTT. Its protein product is CASSPPSGRAPGELFF.

This chain joins TRBV12-3 or TRBV12-4 and TRBJ2-5; 10 positions match TRBD1. Germline trimming cut 4 bases from V and 3 bases from J; bases unmatched to any gene: 5. The CDR3 loop spans 15 amino acids. In DNA, the CDR3 is TGTGCCAGCAGTTCGGACAGGGGGGGAGAAGAGACCCAGTACTTC. This gives the protein CASSSDRGGEETQYF.

This chain links TRBV11-2 with TRBJ2-3; D tentatively reads TRBD1 or TRBD2 (5 bases each). Germline CDR1 SGHAT, CDR2 FQNNGV. This CDR3 has 16 amino acids. V lost 5 bases and J lost 7, with 22 bases in between. The CDR3, as DNA: TGTGCCAGCAGCCCGGCCCCCGGGACGTTACTAAATACGCAGTATTTT. This gives the protein CASSPAPGTLLNTQYF. The full variable domain, with the rest looked up from reference TRBV11-2 and TRBJ2-3, is EAGVAQSPRYKIIEKRQSVAFWCNPISGHATLYWYQQILGQGPKLLIQFQNNGVVDDSQLPKDRFSAERLKGVDSTLKIQPAKLEDSAVYLCASSPAPGTLLNTQYFGPGTRLTVL.

The J gene is TRBJ1-3, the V gene TRBV4-1; D uncertain. V was cut by 0 bases and J by 0 bases, with 12 bases left in between. This CDR3 spans 17 amino acids. The germline CDR1 and CDR2 sequences are MGHRA and YSYEKL. CDR3 nucleotides: TGCGCCAGCAGCCAAGATCCCGGCCCCTACTCTGGAAACACCATATATTTT. Translated: CASSQDPGPYSGNTIYF.

This rearrangement joins TRBV28 to TRBJ2-3, with TRBD2 identical over 10 bases. CDR1 and CDR2 from the germline V gene are MDHEN and SYDVKM. The V gene end was trimmed by 1 base and the J gene end by 3 bases; junction bases not matched to a gene: 4. The CDR3 runs 16 residues. The CDR3 nucleotides read TGTGCCAGCAGTTTATTGGTAGCGGGGGGAACAGATACGCAGTATTTT. It encodes CASSLLVAGGTDTQYF.

This clonotype was seen only a few times. The chain is built from TRBV10-2 and TRBJ1-2; 9 bases are a match to TRBD1. Germline V gene data show CDR1 as WSHSY and CDR2 as SAAADI. The ends lost 4 bases at V and 4 bases at J; junction bases unmatched: 1. The CDR3 is 13 residues long. The CDR3 loop is CASSGGQGYGYTF. The CDR3 region has the DNA TGCGCCAGCAGTGGGGGACAGGGCTATGGCTACACCTTC.

A note on this clonotype: This likely comes from a read error, as the CDR3 has no conserved phenylalanine or tryptophan at its end. The chain couples TRBV5-5 to TRBJ2-7; no clear D. Trimming shortened V by 0 bases and J by 0 bases, and 10 bases separated the two germline ends. Germline loops: CDR1 SGHKS, CDR2 YYEKEE (reference sequence). The CDR3 contains 15 residues. CDR3 DNA: TGTGCCAGCAGCTTGGAACCCGACGGCTCCTACGAGCAGTACTGC. Residues: CASSLEPDGSYEQYC.

The chain has TRBV20-1 and TRBJ2-1, with 12 bases matching TRBD2. V trimming: 2 bases; J trimming: 4 bases; junction bases outside the gene matches: 6. Per the germline V gene, CDR1 is DFQATT and CDR2 is SNEGSKA (reference sequence). This CDR3 is built from 16 residues. The CDR3 coding sequence is TGCAGTGCTAGAACGACTAGCGGGGGCCTATACAATGAGCAGTTCTTC. Translation gives CSARTTSGGLYNEQFF.

Only a few counts were recorded for this clonotype. The V and J genes are TRBV4-1 and TRBJ2-1; tentatively, D is TRBD1 (6 bases). The CDR3 is 13 amino acids. Per germline, CDR1 MGHRA and CDR2 YSYEKL. V lost 3 bases and J lost 9, with 12 bases in between. CDR3 sequence reads: CASSHTGSIEQFF. The CDR3 DNA reads as TGCGCCAGCAGCCACACAGGGAGCATTGAGCAGTTCTTC.